The rows below give T cell receptor beta chains drawn from one sample of a study of T cell changes during pregnancy in multiple sclerosis. The protocol was immunoSEQ multiplex PCR, while the TCRdb copy is restricted to in-frame clones and leaves out a portion. The sample has 85,000 to 95,000 clones, around 92% seen once. This material consisted of peripheral blood, taken after pregnancy. Receptor source: a female donor in good health, enrolled as a control in a pregnancy study. Both conserved end residues are part of each CDR3. D genes are given only for firm matches. The size of a clone is reported for some rows only, either as once, few or many, or as a class for expanded clones.

clone_size	d_call	v_call	j_call	cdr3_nt	cdr3_aa
.	.	TRBV1	TRBJ2-5	TGCACCAGCAGCCAAGATCTGGGGAGGGGGGAGACCCAGTACTTC	CTSSQDLGRGETQYF
once	.	TRBV29-1	TRBJ1-2	TGCAGCGTGGCCTCAGGGGCCCGTAACTATGGCTACACCTTC	CSVASGARNYGYTF
.	TRBD2	TRBV5-1	TRBJ2-5	TGCGCCAGCAGCTTGGATCCTAGCGGGGGGGTGGAGACCCAGTACTTC	CASSLDPSGGVETQYF
.	.	TRBV18	TRBJ1-4	TGTGCCAGCTCACCACCGACACAGGGAGTTGCAACTAATGAAAAACTGTTTTTT	CASSPPTQGVATNEKLFF
.	.	TRBV4-1	TRBJ2-5	TGCGCCAGCAGCCAAGACCCCGTCGTTTGGGGGACACTCCAAGAGACCCAGTACTTC	CASSQDPVVWGTLQETQYF
.	.	TRBV4-2	TRBJ2-6	TGTGCCAGCAGCCAAAGAGGAGGGAGCTCTGGGGCCAACGTCCTGACTTTC	CASSQRGGSSGANVLTF
.	TRBD2	TRBV28	TRBJ2-4	TGTGCCAGCATCTCGGGGGGGCCGGGCAAAAACATTCAGTACTTC	CASISGGPGKNIQYF
.	.	TRBV7-8	TRBJ2-5	TGTGCCAGCAGCTCCGCGGGCTACCCTGAAGAGACCCAGTACTTC	CASSSAGYPEETQYF
.	TRBD1	TRBV4-2	TRBJ1-2	TGTGCCAGCAGCCAAGGCCGATATCAGGGGGTTGATGGCTACACCTTC	CASSQGRYQGVDGYTF
.	TRBD1	TRBV4-1	TRBJ1-2	TGCGCCAGCAGCCCGGCAAGGGGGCTCTATGGCTACACCTTC	CASSPARGLYGYTF
.	.	TRBV28	TRBJ2-3	TGTGCCAGCAGTACAAATACACCAGATACGCAGTATTTT	CASSTNTPDTQYF
.	TRBD1	TRBV11-3	TRBJ2-5	TGTGCCAGCAGCCCCGGGGACAGGGGCGTGCGGGAGCAGTACTTC	CASSPGDRGVREQYF
.	.	TRBV6-1	TRBJ1-2	TGTGCCAGCAGATCCTGGACAGCCACTAACTATGGCTACACCTTC	CASRSWTATNYGYTF
.	TRBD1	TRBV7-2	TRBJ2-1	TGTGCCAGCAGCTTCCAACCGGGACAGGGTAGGAATGAGCAGTTCTTC	CASSFQPGQGRNEQFF
.	.	TRBV6-5	TRBJ1-3	TGTGCCAGCAGTACCCCAGGTGGAAACACCATATATTTT	CASSTPGGNTIYF
.	.	TRBV28	TRBJ2-3	TGTGCCAGCAGTTACACGGATACGCAGTATTTT	CASSYTDTQYF
.	.	TRBV2	TRBJ2-1	TGTGCCAGCACTAAGACTGGGAGGGGGGAGCAGTTCTTC	CASTKTGRGEQFF
.	.	TRBV6-5	TRBJ1-5	TGTGCCAGCAGATACAGTGAGAATCAGCCCCAGCATTTT	CASRYSENQPQHF
.	.	TRBV9	TRBJ1-6	TGTGCCAGCAGCGTAGACTACCGCCCCGACTATAATTCACCCCTCCACTTT	CASSVDYRPDYNSPLHF
.	.	TRBV7-9	TRBJ1-1	TGTGCCAGCAGCTTAAGGGAGGACACTGAAGCTTTCTTT	CASSLREDTEAFF
.	TRBD1	TRBV5-6	TRBJ1-2	TGTGCCAGCAGCTTTCGGACAGGGGAGGATGGCTACACCTTC	CASSFRTGEDGYTF
.	.	TRBV30	TRBJ2-1	TGTGCCTGGATTCAGCGCGGGCGGGGACCTAACAATGAGCAGTTCTTC	CAWIQRGRGPNNEQFF
.	.	TRBV7-2	TRBJ1-4	TGTGCCAGCAGCCCACGGGGGGGGCCTGGGGAAAAACTGTTTTTT	CASSPRGGPGEKLFF
.	.	TRBV6-1	TRBJ1-5	TGTGCCAGCAGTGTGGAGGGCGTCGGCAATCAGCCCCAGCATTTT	CASSVEGVGNQPQHF
.	.	TRBV27	TRBJ1-3	TGTGCCAGCAGCCCTAACCTTATCGGAAACACCATATATTTT	CASSPNLIGNTIYF
.	.	TRBV27	TRBJ2-1	TGTGCCAGCAGTTTCTCGTTCCCTAATGAGCAGTTCTTC	CASSFSFPNEQFF
.	TRBD1	TRBV7-3	TRBJ1-1	TGTGCCAGCAGCCCAGTGGCACAGGGGCCGAACACTGAAGCTTTCTTT	CASSPVAQGPNTEAFF
.	.	TRBV4-3	TRBJ2-3	TGCGCCAGCAGCCAAGATGGCCGCGGAGATACGCAGTATTTT	CASSQDGRGDTQYF
.	TRBD2	TRBV4-2	TRBJ2-1	TGTGCCAGCAGTAAGGGGCTAGCGGGGGGGTTATCCTACAATGAGCAGTTCTTC	CASSKGLAGGLSYNEQFF
few	.	TRBV7-3	TRBJ2-2	TGTGCCAGCAGCCTGAACACCGGGGAGCTGTTTTTT	CASSLNTGELFF
.	.	TRBV2	TRBJ1-2	TGTGCCAGCAGGGGACAAACTAACTATGGCTACACCTTC	CASRGQTNYGYTF
.	.	TRBV6-6	TRBJ1-2	TGTGCCAGCACCGACGGGGGGATTGGCTATGGCTACACCTTC	CASTDGGIGYGYTF
.	TRBD2	TRBV28	TRBJ2-7	TGTGCCAGCAGTTTTCGTATCGGGACTAGCGGGGGGACGCCCTACGAGCAGTACTTC	CASSFRIGTSGGTPYEQYF
.	TRBD1	TRBV19	TRBJ1-1	TGTGCCAGTAAGTTCAGGGGGCGGGAGAGTTGCACTGAAGCTTTCTTT	CASKFRGRESCTEAFF
.	.	TRBV7-9	TRBJ1-2	TGTGCCAGCAGCTCGGGGGGCAGCAACCTATTCCGCGCCGGCTACACCTTC	CASSSGGSNLFRAGYTF
.	.	TRBV15	TRBJ2-1	TGTGCCACCAGCAGAGTGGAGGTCTACAATGAGCAGTTCTTC	CATSRVEVYNEQFF
.	.	TRBV15	TRBJ1-5	TGTGCCACCAGCAGAGATACAGGGACACGGGTTCATTTT	CATSRDTGTRVHF
once	.	TRBV7-5	TRBJ1-6	TGTGCCAGAAGGCGTCCCGGGACAGAAAATTCACCCCTCCACTTT	CARRRPGTENSPLHF
.	TRBD1	TRBV15	TRBJ2-3	TGTGCCACCAGCAGAGATCGTCAGGGGGCAGGAGATACGCAGTATTTT	CATSRDRQGAGDTQYF
.	.	TRBV15	TRBJ2-7	TGTGCCACCAGCAGGGGGACAACCTACGAGCAGTACTTC	CATSRGTTYEQYF
.	TRBD2	TRBV5-8	TRBJ2-7	TGTGCCAGCAGCTTGGGGGGGGGCGAGCAGTACTTC	CASSLGGGEQYF
once	TRBD2	TRBV5-6	TRBJ2-3	TGTGCCAGCAGCTTGTGGCTAGCGGGGGGTCCAGATACGCAGTATTTT	CASSLWLAGGPDTQYF
.	TRBD1	TRBV27	TRBJ1-6	TGTGCCAGCAGTTTATTTACAGGGGTCTCCTATAATTCACCCCTCCACTTT	CASSLFTGVSYNSPLHF
.	TRBD2	TRBV5-1	TRBJ2-7	TGCGCCAGCAGCCCGAGACAGACTAGCCGGAAAGGGGCCTACGAGCAGTACTTC	CASSPRQTSRKGAYEQYF
few	.	TRBV28	TRBJ1-2	TGTGCCAGCAGTCCACATCGCACTAACTATGGCTACACCTTC	CASSPHRTNYGYTF
.	.	TRBV7-3	TRBJ1-1	TGTGCCAGCGTTGATCGTACAGGCCCCAGTAATGCTTTCTTT	CASVDRTGPSNAFF
.	TRBD1	TRBV28	TRBJ2-1	TGTGCCAGCAGCGCGGACAGGGGGACTTACAATGAGCAGTTCTTC	CASSADRGTYNEQFF
few	.	TRBV25-1	TRBJ1-6	TGTGCCAGCAGTGACGAGGACTCCTATAATTCACCCCTCCACTTT	CASSDEDSYNSPLHF
many	.	TRBV5-1	TRBJ1-4	TGCGCCAGCAGCTCCTCGGCCCTTCAGGGTGAAAAACTGTTTTTT	CASSSSALQGEKLFF
.	TRBD2	TRBV5-6	TRBJ2-7	TGTGCCAGCAGCGCTCCGGGACTAGCGGGGGGTTCCTCCTACGAGCAGTACTTC	CASSAPGLAGGSSYEQYF
once	.	TRBV7-2	TRBJ2-2	TGTGCCAGCAGCCCGATGACAGAAACCGGGGAGCTGTTTTTT	CASSPMTETGELFF
.	.	TRBV4-1	TRBJ2-5	TGCGCCAGCAGCCAATTCTCTGCTAACCAAGAGACCCAGTACTTC	CASSQFSANQETQYF
.	.	TRBV27	TRBJ1-1	TGTGCCAGCAGTCCCGCTCAGGGGCTGAACACTGAAGCTTTCTTT	CASSPAQGLNTEAFF
once	TRBD2	TRBV11-2	TRBJ2-5	TGTGCCAGCAGATCAAGAACTAGCGGGGCTATGGAGACCCAGTACTTC	CASRSRTSGAMETQYF
.	.	TRBV18	TRBJ1-1	TGTGCCAGCTCCCCGACATGGAACACTGAAGCTTTCTTT	CASSPTWNTEAFF